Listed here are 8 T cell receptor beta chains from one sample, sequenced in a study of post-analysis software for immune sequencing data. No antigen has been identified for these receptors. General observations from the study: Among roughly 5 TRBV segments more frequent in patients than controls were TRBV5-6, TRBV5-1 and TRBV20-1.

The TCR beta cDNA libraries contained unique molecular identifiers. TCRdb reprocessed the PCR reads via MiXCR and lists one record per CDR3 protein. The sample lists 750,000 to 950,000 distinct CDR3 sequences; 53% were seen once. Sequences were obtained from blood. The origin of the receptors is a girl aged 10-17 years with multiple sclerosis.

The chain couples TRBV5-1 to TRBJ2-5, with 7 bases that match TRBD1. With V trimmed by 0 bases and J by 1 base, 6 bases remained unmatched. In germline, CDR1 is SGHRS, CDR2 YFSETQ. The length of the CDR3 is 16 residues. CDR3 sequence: CASSLVAYRGQETQYF. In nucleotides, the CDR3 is TGCGCCAGCAGCTTGGTAGCTTACAGGGGCCAAGAGACCCAGTACTTC.

CDR3 nucleotide sequence: TGCAGCGTTGGTGGCCGCAGCTATGAAGCTTTCTTT. Translating gives CSVGGRSYEAFF. This chain links TRBV29-1 with TRBJ1-1; no reliable D call. This CDR3 is 12 amino acids long. Germline V gene sequence: CDR1 SQVTM, CDR2 ANQGSEA. V was shortened by 4 bases and J by 7 bases, with 13 bases between the two germline ends.

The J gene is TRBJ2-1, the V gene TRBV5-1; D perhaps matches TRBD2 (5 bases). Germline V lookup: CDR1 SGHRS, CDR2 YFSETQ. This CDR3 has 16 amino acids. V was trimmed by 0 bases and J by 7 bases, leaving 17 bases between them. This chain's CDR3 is CASSLAKLGGRNEQFF. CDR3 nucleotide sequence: TGCGCCAGCAGCTTGGCCAAACTAGGCGGTCGTAATGAGCAGTTCTTC.

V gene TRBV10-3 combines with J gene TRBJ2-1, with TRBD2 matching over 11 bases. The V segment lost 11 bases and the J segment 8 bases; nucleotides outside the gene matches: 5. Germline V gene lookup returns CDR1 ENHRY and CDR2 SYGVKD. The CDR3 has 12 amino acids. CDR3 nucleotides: TGTGCCTCCTTAGCGGGAGGGCATGAGCAGTTCTTC. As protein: CASLAGGHEQFF.

CDR3 DNA sequence: TGTGCCTCGGGACAGAGGCTGGACGAGCAGTACTTC. Its protein product is CASGQRLDEQYF. The chain links TRBV6-5 to TRBJ2-7; the match to TRBD1 covers 7 bases. CDR1 is MNHEY, CDR2 SVGAGI, per germline. This CDR3 contains 12 residues. After removal of 11 bases from V and 5 bases from J, the junction contained 9 bases not matched to a gene.

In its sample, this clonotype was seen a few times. The DNA for the CDR3 is TGTGCCAGCAGGTACAGGGGCCGGGATCAAGAGACCCAGTACTTC. It translates to CASRYRGRDQETQYF. The V gene is TRBV12-3 or TRBV12-4, the J gene TRBJ2-5; 7 nucleotides align to TRBD1. The CDR3 runs 15 residues. V trimming: 6 bases; J trimming: 2 bases; junction bases outside the gene matches: 9.

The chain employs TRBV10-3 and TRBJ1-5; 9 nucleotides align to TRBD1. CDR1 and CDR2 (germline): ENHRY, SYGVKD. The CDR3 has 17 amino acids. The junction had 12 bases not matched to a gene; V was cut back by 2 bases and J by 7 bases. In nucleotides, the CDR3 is TGTGCCATCAGTGAGACGCTACCGGGACAGGGTGTCCAGCCCCAGCATTTT. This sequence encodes CAISETLPGQGVQPQHF.

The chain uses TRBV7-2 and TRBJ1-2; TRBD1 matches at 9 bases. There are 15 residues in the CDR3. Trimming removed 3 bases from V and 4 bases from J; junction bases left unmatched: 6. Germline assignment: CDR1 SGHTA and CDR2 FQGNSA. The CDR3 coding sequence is TGTGCCAGCAGCTTGTGGACAGGGGCTGGCTATGGCTACACCTTC. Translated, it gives CASSLWTGAGYGYTF. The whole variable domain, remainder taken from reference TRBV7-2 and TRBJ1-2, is GAGVSQSPSNKVTEKGKDVELRCDPISGHTALYWYRQSLGQGLEFLIYFQGNSAPDKSGLPSDRFSAERTGGSVSTLTIQRTQQEDSAVYLCASSLWTGAGYGYTFGSGTRLTVV.